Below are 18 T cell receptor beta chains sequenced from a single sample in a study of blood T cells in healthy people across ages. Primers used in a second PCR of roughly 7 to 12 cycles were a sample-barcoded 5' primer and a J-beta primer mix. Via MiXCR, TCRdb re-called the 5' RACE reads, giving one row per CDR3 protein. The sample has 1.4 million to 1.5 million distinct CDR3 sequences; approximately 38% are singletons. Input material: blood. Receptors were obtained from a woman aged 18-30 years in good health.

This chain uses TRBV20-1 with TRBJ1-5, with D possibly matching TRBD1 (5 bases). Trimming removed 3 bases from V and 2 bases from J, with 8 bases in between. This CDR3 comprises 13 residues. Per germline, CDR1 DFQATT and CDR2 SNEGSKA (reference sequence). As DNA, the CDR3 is TGCAGTGCTAGGGTACAGGGCAATCAGCCCCAGCATTTT. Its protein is CSARVQGNQPQHF.

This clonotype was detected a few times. The CDR3 DNA reads TGTGCCAGCAGCAAAAACTTCTTGGGTACAGATACGCAGTATTTT. Translation gives CASSKNFLGTDTQYF. The chain combines TRBV9 with TRBJ2-3; no clear D. The V end lost 4 bases, the J end lost 3 bases, and 15 bases lay between the germline ends. Germline values: CDR1 SGDLS, CDR2 YYNGEE. The CDR3 is 15 amino acids.

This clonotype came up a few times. The CDR3 here is CSVPGTSGHNEQFF. CDR3 nucleotide sequence: TGCAGCGTTCCCGGGACTAGCGGACACAATGAGCAGTTCTTC. This chain links TRBV29-1 with TRBJ2-1; the match to TRBD2 covers 11 bases. The CDR3 runs to 14 residues. In germline, CDR1 is SQVTM, CDR2 ANQGSEA. V lost 5 bases, J lost 5 bases, and 5 bases stayed unmatched.

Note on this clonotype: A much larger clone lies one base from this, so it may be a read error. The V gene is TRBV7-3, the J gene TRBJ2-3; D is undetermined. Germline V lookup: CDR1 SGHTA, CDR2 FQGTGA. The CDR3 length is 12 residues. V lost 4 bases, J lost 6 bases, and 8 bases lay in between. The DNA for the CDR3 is TGTGCCAGCAGCTCAACGATGGATACGCAGTATTTT. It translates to CASSSTMDTQYF. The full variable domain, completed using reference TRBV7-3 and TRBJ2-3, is GAGVSQTPSNKVTEKGKYVELRCDPISGHTALYWYRQSLGQGPEFLIYFQGTGAADDSGLPNDRFFAVRPEGSVSTLKIQRTERGDSAVYLCASSSTMDTQYFGPGTRLTVL.

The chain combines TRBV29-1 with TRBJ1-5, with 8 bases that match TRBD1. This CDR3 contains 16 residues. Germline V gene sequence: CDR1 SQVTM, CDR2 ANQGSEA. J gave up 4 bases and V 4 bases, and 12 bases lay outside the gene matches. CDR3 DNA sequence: TGCAGCGTTGGGGGATTTGGACAGGGCCTAAATCAGCCCCAGCATTTT. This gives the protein CSVGGFGQGLNQPQHF.

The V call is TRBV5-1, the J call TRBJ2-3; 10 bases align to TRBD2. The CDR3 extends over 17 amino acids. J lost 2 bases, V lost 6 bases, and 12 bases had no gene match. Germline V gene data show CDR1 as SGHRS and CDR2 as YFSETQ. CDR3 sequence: CASTMGIAGGDTDTQYF. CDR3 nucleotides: TGCGCCAGCACTATGGGGATAGCGGGAGGAGACACAGATACGCAGTATTTT.

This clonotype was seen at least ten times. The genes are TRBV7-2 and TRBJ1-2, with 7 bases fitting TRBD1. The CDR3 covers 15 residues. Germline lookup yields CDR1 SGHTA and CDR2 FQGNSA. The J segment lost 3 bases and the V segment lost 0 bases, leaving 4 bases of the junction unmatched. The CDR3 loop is CASSLATTGYYGYTF. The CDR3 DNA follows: TGTGCCAGCAGCTTAGCTACGACAGGGTACTATGGCTACACCTTC.

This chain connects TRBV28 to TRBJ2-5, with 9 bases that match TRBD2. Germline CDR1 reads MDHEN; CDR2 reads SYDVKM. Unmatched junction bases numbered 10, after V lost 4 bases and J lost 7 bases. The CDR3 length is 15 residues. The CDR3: CASSWMAGGRGTQYF. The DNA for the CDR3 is TGTGCCAGCAGTTGGATGGCGGGAGGGAGGGGGACCCAGTACTTC.

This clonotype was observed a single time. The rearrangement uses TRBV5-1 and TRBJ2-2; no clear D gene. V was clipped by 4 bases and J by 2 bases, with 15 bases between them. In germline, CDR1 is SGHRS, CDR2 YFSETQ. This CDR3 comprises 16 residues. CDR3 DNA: TGCGCCAGCAGCCTCCTAGGCACTATAAACACCGGGGAGCTGTTTTTT. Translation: CASSLLGTINTGELFF.

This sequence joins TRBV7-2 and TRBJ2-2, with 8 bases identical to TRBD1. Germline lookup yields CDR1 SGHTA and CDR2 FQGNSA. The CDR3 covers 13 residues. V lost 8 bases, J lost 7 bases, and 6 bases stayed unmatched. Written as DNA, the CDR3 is TGTGCCAGCCTACCCGGACAGGGCGGGGAGCTGTTTTTT. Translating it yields CASLPGQGGELFF.

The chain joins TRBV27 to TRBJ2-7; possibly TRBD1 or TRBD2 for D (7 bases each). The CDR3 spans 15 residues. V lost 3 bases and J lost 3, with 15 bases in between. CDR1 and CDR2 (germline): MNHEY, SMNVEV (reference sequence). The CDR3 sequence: CASSLGSGGGYEQYF. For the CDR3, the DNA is TGTGCCAGCAGTTTGGGTTCAGGGGGGGGCTACGAGCAGTACTTC.

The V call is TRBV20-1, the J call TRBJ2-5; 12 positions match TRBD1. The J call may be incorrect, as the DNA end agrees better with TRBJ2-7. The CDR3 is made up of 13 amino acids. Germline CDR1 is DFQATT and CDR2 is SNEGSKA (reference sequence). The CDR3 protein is CSAWGQGASEQYF. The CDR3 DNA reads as TGCAGTGCTTGGGGACAGGGGGCCAGCGAGCAGTACTTC.

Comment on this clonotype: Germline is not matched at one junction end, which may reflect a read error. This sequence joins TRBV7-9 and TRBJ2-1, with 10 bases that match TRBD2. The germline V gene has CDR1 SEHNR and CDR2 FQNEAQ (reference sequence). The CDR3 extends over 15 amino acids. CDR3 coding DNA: TGTGCCAGCAGCGCCACTAGCGGGGCCTACAGTGAGCAGTTCTTC. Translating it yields CASSATSGAYSEQFF.

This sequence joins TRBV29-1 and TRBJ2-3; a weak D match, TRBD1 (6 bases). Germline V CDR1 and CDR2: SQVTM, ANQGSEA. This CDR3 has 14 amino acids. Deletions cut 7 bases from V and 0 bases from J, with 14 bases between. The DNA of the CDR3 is TGCAGCGCCTCCGGGACACCTAGCACAGATACGCAGTATTTT. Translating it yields CSASGTPSTDTQYF.

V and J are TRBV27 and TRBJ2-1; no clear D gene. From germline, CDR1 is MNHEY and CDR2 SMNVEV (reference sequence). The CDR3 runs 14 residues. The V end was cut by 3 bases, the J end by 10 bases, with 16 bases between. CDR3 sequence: CASSFPPGGAEQFF. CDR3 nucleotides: TGTGCCAGCAGTTTTCCTCCGGGTGGTGCCGAGCAGTTCTTC.

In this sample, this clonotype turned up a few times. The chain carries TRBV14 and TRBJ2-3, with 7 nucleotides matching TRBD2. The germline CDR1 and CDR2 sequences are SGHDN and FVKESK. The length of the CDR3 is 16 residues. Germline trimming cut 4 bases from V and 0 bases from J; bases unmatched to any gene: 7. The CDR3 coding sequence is TGTGCCAGCAGCCCTCTCCGAGCGGGAAGCACAGATACGCAGTATTTT. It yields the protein CASSPLRAGSTDTQYF.

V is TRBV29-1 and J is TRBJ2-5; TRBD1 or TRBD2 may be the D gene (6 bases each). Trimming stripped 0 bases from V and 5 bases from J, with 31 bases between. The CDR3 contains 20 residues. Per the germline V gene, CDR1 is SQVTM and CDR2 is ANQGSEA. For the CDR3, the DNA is TGCAGCGTTGAAGATCACGGGGGCAGACTTCCCGGGAAGTCTGTGGAGACCCAGTACTTC. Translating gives CSVEDHGGRLPGKSVETQYF. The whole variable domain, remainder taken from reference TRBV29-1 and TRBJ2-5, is SAVISQKPSRDICQRGTSLTIQCQVDSQVTMMFWYRQQPGQSLTLIATANQGSEATYESGFVIDKFPISRPNLTFSTLTVSNMSPEDSSIYLCSVEDHGGRLPGKSVETQYFGPGTRLLVL.

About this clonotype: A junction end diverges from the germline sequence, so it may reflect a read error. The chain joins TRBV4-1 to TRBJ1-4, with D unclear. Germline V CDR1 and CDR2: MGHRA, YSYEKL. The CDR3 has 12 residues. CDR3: CASNQVAEKLFF. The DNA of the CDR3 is TGCGCCAGCAACCAAGTTGCTGAAAAACTGTTTTTT.